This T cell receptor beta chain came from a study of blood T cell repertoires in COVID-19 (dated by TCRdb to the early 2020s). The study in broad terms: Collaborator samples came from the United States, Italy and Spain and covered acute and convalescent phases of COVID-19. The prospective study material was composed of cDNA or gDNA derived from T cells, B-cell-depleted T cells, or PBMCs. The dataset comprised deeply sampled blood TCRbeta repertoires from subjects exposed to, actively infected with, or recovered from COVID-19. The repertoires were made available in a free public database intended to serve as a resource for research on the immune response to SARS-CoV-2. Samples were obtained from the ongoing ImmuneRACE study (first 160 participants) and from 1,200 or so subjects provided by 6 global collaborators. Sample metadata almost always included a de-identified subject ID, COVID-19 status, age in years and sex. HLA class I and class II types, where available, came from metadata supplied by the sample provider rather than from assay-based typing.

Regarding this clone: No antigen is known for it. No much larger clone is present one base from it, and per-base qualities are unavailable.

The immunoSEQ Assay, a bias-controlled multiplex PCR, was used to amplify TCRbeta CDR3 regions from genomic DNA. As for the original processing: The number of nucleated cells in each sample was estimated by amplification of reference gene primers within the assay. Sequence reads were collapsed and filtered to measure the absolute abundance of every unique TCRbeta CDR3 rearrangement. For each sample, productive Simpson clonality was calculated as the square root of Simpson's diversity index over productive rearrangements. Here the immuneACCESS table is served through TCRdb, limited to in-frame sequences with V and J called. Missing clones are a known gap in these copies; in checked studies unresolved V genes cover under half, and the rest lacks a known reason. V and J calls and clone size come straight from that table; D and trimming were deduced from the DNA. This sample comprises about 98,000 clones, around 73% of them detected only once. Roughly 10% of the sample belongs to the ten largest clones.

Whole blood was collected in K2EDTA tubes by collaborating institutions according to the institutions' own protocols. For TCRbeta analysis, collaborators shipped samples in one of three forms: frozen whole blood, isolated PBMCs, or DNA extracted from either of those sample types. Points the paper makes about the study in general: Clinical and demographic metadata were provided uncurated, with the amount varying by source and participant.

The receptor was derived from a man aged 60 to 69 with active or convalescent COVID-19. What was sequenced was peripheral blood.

The CDR3 region reads CASSLRTGGATSNEKLFF. The nucleotide sequence is TGTGCCAGCAGCTTGCGGACAGGGGGCGCGACCTCTAATGAAAAACTGTTTTTT. Recombination joined TRBV5-4 with TRBJ1-4; 11 bases in the junction line up with TRBD1. The germline V end is reduced by 1 base and the J end by 3 bases; junction bases left unmatched: 8. Taken from the germline V gene (reference sequence), the CDR1 and CDR2 loops are SGHNT and YYREEE. Reading from cysteine to phenylalanine, the CDR3 counts 18 amino acids. The entry retains the CDR3 DNA only, 54 bases that are in frame from base 1.